A single TCR beta chain is shown here with its context. This record belongs to a study of control samples from healthy donors and cancer patients. Produced via immunoSEQ multiplex PCR; TCRdb's table is partial and in-frame only. Here the sample spans about 13,000 clones, 60% to 85% being singletons. The CDR3 runs 15 residues. Trimming removed 5 bases from V and 1 base from J; junction bases left unmatched: 6. Germline-derived CDR1 and CDR2 are SGHTA and FQGTGA. This TCR was sampled from a male donor with melanoma. The specimen sequenced was formalin-fixed, paraffin-embedded tissue. The chain couples TRBV7-3 to TRBJ2-7, with 9 bases that match TRBD2. The CDR3: CASSPSGVGSYEQYF. The CDR3 DNA sequence: TGTGCCAGCAGCCCTAGCGGGGTGGGATCCTACGAGCAGTACTTC. The whole variable domain, filled in from reference TRBV7-3 and TRBJ2-7, reads GAGVSQTPSNKVTEKGKYVELRCDPISGHTALYWYRQSLGQGPEFLIYFQGTGAADDSGLPNDRFFAVRPEGSVSTLKIQRTERGDSAVYLCASSPSGVGSYEQYFGPGTRLTVT.